The clone carrying this TCR beta chain occurred a few times. Its specificity is not known. Indicated time point: week 5, during vaccination. Doses of 300 ug of mutant IDH1 20-mer peptide were given with topical imiquimod. Donor tumors were new WHO grade 3 or 4 IDH1-mutant, ATRX-lost astrocytomas. These data come from a study of a mutant IDH1 vaccine in newly diagnosed glioma. Turning to the study itself: Vaccination followed radiotherapy alone by 4-6 weeks, or accompanied temozolomide cycles. Treated patients were roughly 60% male, roughly 38% female, mean age approximately 42 years. It was radiotherapy, temozolomide, or both that patients received previously, with most receiving both.

This CDR3 contains 16 residues. CDR1 ENHRY and CDR2 SYGVKD come from the germline V gene. V lost 0 bases to trimming and J lost 7 bases; unmatched junction nucleotides: 9. Sequencing was performed with immunoSEQ multiplex PCR; in TCRdb, only in-frame clones are kept and a portion is missing. The sample includes about 38,000 clones, roughly 79% of them seen just once. The receptor was isolated from a man aged 45-60 years with glioma. The genes are TRBV10-3 and TRBJ2-7; 10 nucleotides line up with TRBD1. The sample here was PBMCs, taken from a glioma patient whose treatment included an IDH1 peptide vaccine. CDR3 region: CAISESMGQGLGEQYF. CDR3 bases: TGTGCCATCAGTGAGTCTATGGGACAGGGGCTTGGGGAGCAGTACTTC.